These T cell receptor beta chains were read from a single sample in a study of lymphopenia after photon versus proton radiotherapy. Data came from immunoSEQ multiplex PCR; TCRdb stores just in-frame clones and leaves some out. The sample holds tens of thousands of clones, 92% seen once. The sequenced sample was peripheral blood, obtained from a patient treated with photon-based radiotherapy. The receptors come from a woman aged 40 to 49 with cholangiocarcinoma. Both conserved end residues are trimmed from each CDR3.

J: TRBJ1-1; V: TRBV25-1; CDR3: ASSEDEAF
J: TRBJ2-3; V: TRBV4-1; CDR3: ASSQVEGSTDTQY
J: TRBJ1-4; V: TRBV9; CDR3: ASSVYMGQGDEKLF
J: TRBJ2-7; V: TRBV19; CDR3: ASSIFPAAGVGYEQY
J: TRBJ2-6; V: TRBV4-1; CDR3: ASSGEGFGANVLT
J: TRBJ1-2; V: TRBV13; CDR3: ASSPYNDRVANGYT
J: TRBJ2-7; V: TRBV2; CDR3: ASSEGRGFNEQY
J: TRBJ1-1; V: TRBV4-3; CDR3: ASSQTRTDMNTEAF
J: TRBJ1-1; V: TRBV7-9; CDR3: ASSLQKANTEAF
J: TRBJ1-6; V: TRBV30; CDR3: AWGFGGDNSPLH
J: TRBJ1-1; V: TRBV10-2; CDR3: ASSPDRLGTEAF
J: TRBJ1-5; V: TRBV5-1; CDR3: ASSLEVGQPQH
J: TRBJ2-2; V: TRBV5-1; CDR3: ASSLALGEAGELF
J: TRBJ2-7; V: TRBV20-1; CDR3: SGGPGGPY
J: TRBJ1-2; V: TRBV29-1; CDR3: SVDREAAYGYT
J: TRBJ1-2; V: TRBV28; CDR3: ASRPPRQGASYGYT
J: TRBJ2-1; V: TRBV12-5; CDR3: ASGLDTGNEQF
J: TRBJ1-1; V: TRBV2; CDR3: ASSQDRGSPEAF
J: TRBJ2-1; V: TRBV11-1; CDR3: ASSGDRVYNEQF
J: TRBJ2-1; V: TRBV28; CDR3: ASASRVVAGKLVNEQF
J: TRBJ2-3; V: TRBV5-4; CDR3: ASSLRLGDADTQY
J: TRBJ2-2; V: TRBV5-1; CDR3: ASTKGQGSSRIGELF
J: TRBJ1-1; V: TRBV28; CDR3: ASSLPGGTEAF
J: TRBJ2-7; V: TRBV13; CDR3: ASSRQGTYEQY
J: TRBJ2-1; V: TRBV2; CDR3: ASRRTTSYNEQF
J: TRBJ1-2; V: TRBV4-3; CDR3: ASSQEHPLPGYGYT
J: TRBJ1-4; V: TRBV19; CDR3: ASSIGQGVEKLF
J: TRBJ2-3; V: TRBV7-9; CDR3: ASSPLRGTQY
J: TRBJ1-1; V: TRBV7-2; CDR3: ASKFNRGAHTEAF
J: TRBJ1-1; V: TRBV29-1; CDR3: SDHRGWSAEAF
J: TRBJ2-1; V: TRBV5-6; CDR3: ASSLQGNEQF
J: TRBJ1-1; V: TRBV5-1; CDR3: ASSQVMNTEAF
J: TRBJ1-5; V: TRBV28; CDR3: ASSYGNQPQH
J: TRBJ2-7; V: TRBV12-2; CDR3: ASPDGTGGGNYEQY
J: TRBJ1-4; V: TRBV28; CDR3: ASSLGRHNEKLF
J: TRBJ2-7; V: TRBV6-5; CDR3: ASSYSRVTSYEQY
J: TRBJ1-1; V: TRBV2; CDR3: ASSASGQGNTEAF